Detailed here is one T cell receptor beta chain. The data were obtained in a study of cytomegalovirus exposure and HLA in healthy donors. The data were produced by immunoSEQ multiplex PCR, yet TCRdb's version contains in-frame clones alone and is incomplete. The sample yields over 250,000 clones, 87% seen once. The clonotype comes from a woman in her thirties in good health and CMV-seropositive. The sequencing sample was made of PBMCs.

CDR3 nucleotides: TGCGCCAGCAGCCCACGGGGGGCCCACCAAGAGACCCAGTACTTC. This codes for CASSPRGAHQETQYF. The rearrangement links TRBV5-1 to TRBJ2-5, with a weak D call TRBD2 (7 bases). In germline, CDR1 is SGHRS, CDR2 YFSETQ. CDR3 size: 15 residues. With 4 bases removed from V and 0 bases from J, the gap between germline ends came to 13 bases.